These 8 T cell receptor beta chains originate from one sample sequenced in a study of CD8+CD57+ T cells in acquired aplastic anemia. TCR beta VDJ and CDR3 were profiled, and genomic DNA was the template. TCRdb redid the calling of the reads with MiXCR, one entry per CDR3 protein. Of about 170,000 distinct CDR3 sequences in the sample, 55% to 75% were seen once. Sequencing input: sorted CD4+, CD8+, or CD8+CD57+ T cells (not recorded which) from PBMCs. These receptors all come from a human donor in good health.

V is TRBV15 and J is TRBJ1-1; TRBD1 might be the D (6 bases). Germline V lookup: CDR1 LNHNV, CDR2 YYDKDF (reference sequence). The V and J ends lost 7 bases and 3 bases respectively, with 15 bases between them. CDR3 size: 14 residues. The CDR3: CATTQGSGDTEAFF. The CDR3 DNA reads TGTGCCACCACCCAGGGGAGTGGGGACACTGAAGCTTTCTTT.

The chain uses TRBV24-1 and TRBJ2-7; possibly TRBD1 for D (5 bases). This CDR3 is built from 14 residues. The V gene's germline CDR1 is KGHDR and CDR2 SFDVKD. The V end was cut by 2 bases, the J end by 7 bases, with 14 bases between. For the CDR3, the DNA is TGTGCCACCAGTGATTCCGGCAGGGCGCAAGAGCAGTACTTC. This codes for CATSDSGRAQEQYF.

At least ten counts were recorded for this clonotype. V and J are TRBV5-4 and TRBJ2-3; TRBD2 agrees at 15 bases. J was trimmed by 2 bases and V by 4 bases; bases with no gene match: 8. The length of the CDR3 is 18 residues. From germline, CDR1 is SGHNT and CDR2 YYREEE (reference sequence). CDR3 loop: CASSLGLAGGSITDTQYF. DNA for the CDR3: TGTGCCAGCAGCCTGGGACTAGCGGGAGGCTCGATCACAGATACGCAGTATTTT. The entire variable domain, with the rest obtained from reference TRBV5-4 and TRBJ2-3, is as follows: ETGVTQSPTHLIKTRGQQVTLRCSSQSGHNTVSWYQQALGQGPQFIFQYYREEENGRGNFPPRFSGLQFPNYSSELNVNALELDDSALYLCASSLGLAGGSITDTQYFGPGTRLTVL.

The V and J genes are TRBV7-3 and TRBJ2-2; 7 bases are shared with TRBD2. Germline V gives CDR1 SGHTA, CDR2 FQGTGA. V was pared by 4 bases and J by 11 bases, with 10 bases of the junction left unmatched. The CDR3 has 14 amino acids. The CDR3 is CASSSQTPAGELFF. Written as DNA, the CDR3 is TGTGCCAGCAGCTCGCAAACCCCAGCGGGAGAGCTGTTTTTT.

This clonotype has only one observation. This chain connects TRBV20-1 to TRBJ2-7; D is undetermined. This CDR3 region has 14 residues. In germline, CDR1 is DFQATT, CDR2 SNEGSKA (reference sequence). The V end lost 2 bases, the J end lost 4 bases, and 15 bases lay between the germline ends. CDR3 coding DNA: TGCAGTGCTAGAAGGAGTTTTGCTCTTTACGAGCAGTACTTC. This translates into CSARRSFALYEQYF.

This clonotype appeared a few times. CDR3 protein: CASSRGAGEGNYF. In nucleotides, the CDR3 is TGTGCCAGCTCACGGGGAGCGGGAGAGGGTAATTATTTT. The chain has TRBV18 and TRBJ2-3, with 8 bases matching TRBD2. The CDR3 extends over 13 amino acids. The trim removed 4 bases at V and 15 bases at J, leaving 12 bases unmatched. CDR1 KGHSH and CDR2 LQKENI come from the germline V gene.

J is TRBJ2-1 and V is TRBV28; 9 nucleotides align to TRBD2. Germline CDR1 is MDHEN and CDR2 is SYDVKM. With V trimmed by 3 bases and J by 6 bases, 9 bases remained unmatched. CDR3 length equals 16 residues. In DNA, the CDR3 is TGTGCCAGCAGTTTCCCTCCTAGCGGGGATTGCAATGAGCAGTTCTTC. It is translated as CASSFPPSGDCNEQFF.

This chain connects TRBV20-1 to TRBJ2-7, with D perhaps TRBD1 or TRBD2 (5 bases each). Looked up from germline, CDR1 is DFQATT and CDR2 is SNEGSKA (reference sequence). The length of the CDR3 is 14 residues. With 1 base removed from V and 2 bases from J, the gap between germline ends came to 12 bases. The CDR3 DNA reads TGCAGTGCTAGAGGGGGGTCAATCCCCTACGAGCAGTACTTC. It encodes CSARGGSIPYEQYF.